Below, 7 T cell receptor beta chains from the same sample are listed, as sequenced in a study of ipilimumab plus nivolumab after autologous stem cell transplantation. The assay was immunoSEQ multiplex PCR, and TCRdb's table has in-frame clones only and misses some. The sample has 43,000 or so clones, about 88% seen once. This sample comprised PBMCs, obtained in a trial of ipilimumab plus nivolumab as post-transplant consolidation. The receptor source for this set is a male donor with multiple myeloma.

This chain links TRBV25-1 with TRBJ2-3; 9 bases line up with TRBD1. From germline, CDR1 is MGHDK and CDR2 SYGVNS. The CDR3 totals 14 residues. V dropped 6 bases and J dropped 6; count of bases not matched to a gene: 7. CDR3 region: CASSTGGVRDTQYF. The CDR3 DNA reads as TGTGCCAGCAGCACAGGGGGCGTACGGGATACGCAGTATTTT.

CDR3: CASSSHGAKNIQYF. In DNA form, the CDR3 reads TGTGCCAGCAGCTCGCATGGGGCCAAAAACATTCAGTACTTC. The chain couples TRBV6-5 to TRBJ2-4; no clear D gene. V gave up 6 bases and J gave up 1 base, with 10 bases separating them. This CDR3 is 14 amino acids long. CDR1 is MNHEY and CDR2 is SVGAGI in the germline V gene.

This chain connects TRBV15 to TRBJ2-3; 11 bases line up with TRBD2. The CDR3 loop spans 15 amino acids. Trimming removed 1 base from V and 6 bases from J; junction bases left unmatched: 3. Germline V lookup: CDR1 LNHNV, CDR2 YYDKDF (reference sequence). CDR3 residues: CATSRVAGGPDTQYF. The CDR3, as DNA: TGTGCCACCAGCAGAGTAGCGGGAGGGCCGGATACGCAGTATTTT. The complete variable domain, with remaining parts taken from reference TRBV15 and TRBJ2-3, reads DAMVIQNPRYQVTQFGKPVTLSCSQTLNHNVMYWYQQKSSQAPKLLFHYYDKDFNNEADTPDNFQSRRPNTSFCFLDIRSPGLGDTAMYLCATSRVAGGPDTQYFGPGTRLTVL.

The chain has TRBV4-2 and TRBJ2-1, with D perhaps assigned TRBD1 or TRBD2 (5 bases each). This CDR3 has 16 residues. Germline V lookup: CDR1 LGHNA, CDR2 YNFKEQ. Trimming took 0 bases from V and 1 from J, leaving 10 bases between them. This CDR3 reads CASSQDLGESYNEQFF. The CDR3 coding sequence is TGTGCCAGCAGCCAAGATCTAGGGGAGTCCTACAATGAGCAGTTCTTC.

This chain connects TRBV2 to TRBJ1-2; D might be TRBD1 (6 bases). The CDR3 runs 16 residues. V dropped 3 bases and J dropped 6 bases, with 20 bases sitting between them. The germline V gene encodes CDR1 SNHLY and CDR2 FYNNEI. The CDR3 nucleotides read TGTGCCAGCAGTGAGGGGGTAGCAGGGGAGAACCATGGCTACACCTTC. Translating gives CASSEGVAGENHGYTF.

The chain links TRBV11-3 to TRBJ2-7; the D is unclear. Germline V gene sequence: CDR1 SGHNT, CDR2 YENEEA. V was shortened by 0 bases and J by 9 bases, with 12 bases between the two germline ends. CDR3 length: 13 residues. This chain's CDR3 is CASSLDKQLPQYF. CDR3 coding DNA: TGTGCCAGCAGCTTAGATAAGCAGTTACCGCAGTACTTC.

The rearrangement uses TRBV21-1 and TRBJ2-7. TRBV21-1 is shown as a pseudogene. This CDR3 spans 17 amino acids. The chain's CDR3 is CASSTAPPGTEKGEQYF. In DNA, the CDR3 is TGTGCCAGCAGCACGGCCCCTCCCGGGACGGAGAAGGGCGAGCAGTACTTC.